Listed here are 9 T cell receptor beta chains from one sample, sequenced in a study of identical twins. Using its own MiXCR run on the 5' RACE reads, TCRdb lists one record per CDR3 protein. The sample carries hundreds of thousands of distinct CDR3 sequences, under 9% recorded once. The same specimen was also included in a second study, on yellow fever vaccine responses in identical twins.

The sample comprised PBMCs. The receptor source for this set is a woman aged 18-29 years in good health.

This clonotype was observed a handful of times. The chain uses TRBV6-1 and TRBJ1-5; 8 positions match TRBD1. CDR1 is MNHNS and CDR2 is SASEGT in the germline V gene. J lost 5 bases, V lost 7 bases, and 13 bases had no gene match. This CDR3 has 16 residues. CDR3 region: CASKEVQGARDQPQHF. The CDR3 DNA sequence: TGTGCCAGCAAGGAAGTTCAGGGGGCTAGAGATCAGCCCCAGCATTTT.

V usage is TRBV11-1 and J usage is TRBJ2-7; D remains ambiguous. Germline CDR1 is SGHAT and CDR2 is FQDESV (reference sequence). Deletions cut 0 bases from V and 0 bases from J, with 15 bases between. CDR3 size: 17 residues. In nucleotides, the CDR3 is TGTGCCAGCAGCTTAGCGTCTCCCGTTATGAGCTCCTACGAGCAGTACTTC. The encoded protein is CASSLASPVMSSYEQYF.

This clonotype has a count of ten or more. The gene calls are TRBV20-1 and TRBJ2-1; possibly TRBD2 for D (5 bases). The germline V and J ends were trimmed by 6 bases and 8 bases, with 20 bases remaining between them. From germline, CDR1 is DFQATT and CDR2 SNEGSKA (reference sequence). CDR3 length: 14 residues. CDR3: CSAITLQRRDEQFF. In DNA, the CDR3 is TGCAGTGCCATAACACTACAGCGGCGGGATGAGCAGTTCTTC.

In this sample, this clonotype turned up a few times. V is TRBV20-1 and J is TRBJ2-2, with TRBD1 as a possible D gene (6 bases). Trimming removed 0 bases from V and 0 bases from J, with 11 bases in between. Germline CDR1 DFQATT, CDR2 SNEGSKA (reference sequence). The CDR3 consists of 16 residues. DNA of the CDR3: TGCAGTGCTAGAGATGAGACAGGACCGAACACCGGGGAGCTGTTTTTT. This gives the protein CSARDETGPNTGELFF.

The chain uses TRBV9 and TRBJ2-3; no clear D. The CDR3 is 12 residues long. CDR1 and CDR2 (germline): SGDLS, YYNGEE. V was trimmed by 2 bases and J by 4 bases, leaving 5 bases between them. CDR3 in amino acids: CASSVVADTQYF. The CDR3 region has the DNA TGTGCCAGCAGCGTTGTGGCAGATACGCAGTATTTT. Variable domain in full (rest from reference TRBV9 and TRBJ2-3): DSGVTQTPKHLITATGQRVTLRCSPRSGDLSVYWYQQSLDQGLQFLIQYYNGEERAKGNILERFSAQQFPDLHSELNLSSLELGDSALYFCASSVVADTQYFGPGTRLTVL.

This clonotype was detected ten times or more. The V gene is TRBV15, the J gene TRBJ2-2; 10 bases fit TRBD2. Looked up from germline, CDR1 is LNHNV and CDR2 is YYDKDF (reference sequence). The V segment lost 1 base and the J segment 8 bases; nucleotides outside the gene matches: 4. This CDR3 spans 15 amino acids. As DNA, the CDR3 is TGTGCCACCAGCAGAGTGCTAGCGGGAGAAGGGGAGCTGTTTTTT. It translates to CATSRVLAGEGELFF.

This clonotype occurred many times. This chain uses TRBV6-5 with TRBJ2-3, with D unclear. V lost 4 bases to trimming and J lost 0 bases, with 8 bases between them. Germline values: CDR1 MNHEY, CDR2 SVGAGI. The CDR3 spans 14 residues. CDR3 amino acids: CASSLPFSTDTQYF. In DNA form, the CDR3 reads TGTGCCAGCAGTTTACCCTTTAGCACAGATACGCAGTATTTT.

This clonotype came up a few times. The chain combines TRBV25-1 with TRBJ2-7; 9 bases fit TRBD1. V lost 1 base, J lost 7 bases, and 8 bases stayed unmatched. Germline V gives CDR1 MGHDK, CDR2 SYGVNS. This CDR3 has 15 residues. CDR3 protein: CASSESRDRVWEQYF. For the CDR3, the DNA is TGTGCCAGCAGTGAATCCCGGGACAGGGTCTGGGAGCAGTACTTC.

In this sample, this clonotype turned up a few times. J is TRBJ1-1 and V is TRBV7-6; 11 bases align to TRBD1. J lost 4 bases, V lost 5 bases, and 3 bases had no gene match. From germline, CDR1 is SGHVS and CDR2 FNYEAQ. The CDR3 sequence is 14 residues long. CDR3 sequence: CASSIGTGGTEAFF. The CDR3 nucleotides are TGTGCCAGCAGCATTGGGACAGGGGGCACTGAAGCTTTCTTT.